This T cell receptor (beta chain) comes out of a study of neurological immune-mediated disorders. Whole-study results and caveats: For the multiple sclerosis repertoire cluster, no association with any clinical or MRI feature was found. HTLV-1-associated myelopathy had the most TCR clonal expansion, and multiple sclerosis had the least, less than healthy controls.

The CDR3 is 13 amino acids. J lost 4 bases, V lost 1 base, and 1 base had no gene match. Germline V CDR1 and CDR2: DFQATT, SNEGSKA (reference sequence). One entry per CDR3 protein results from TCRdb running MiXCR on the 5' RACE reads. Altogether tens of thousands of distinct CDR3 sequences are present, 3.4% being singletons, with the ten largest covering roughly 3.7%. This clonotype was counted ten times or more. What it recognizes is unknown. Input material: PBMCs. The TCR comes from a middle-aged man with multiple sclerosis. The chain links TRBV20-1 to TRBJ1-3, with 7 bases identical to TRBD1. The CDR3 DNA sequence: TGCAGTGCTAGAGGACAGGGCGGAAACACCATATATTTT. Its translation: CSARGQGGNTIYF.